The clone carrying this T cell receptor (beta chain) was counted a few times. Both 60 Vbeta primers and 13 Jbeta primers went into the PCR. Sequencing used immunoSEQ multiplex PCR; TCRdb keeps in-frame clones, though not all of them. In the table there are tens of thousands of clones, about 67% of which are singletons. This record belongs to a study of cytomegalovirus exposure and HLA in healthy donors. There are 15 residues in the CDR3. Germline V gene lookup returns CDR1 LGHNT and CDR2 FRNRAP. V shed 6 bases and J 0 bases; nucleotides not matched to a gene: 3. This TCR was sampled from a man aged 35-49 years in good health and CMV-seropositive. This chain joins TRBV12-5 and TRBJ2-1; 9 nucleotides line up with TRBD2. Sample: PBMCs. This chain's CDR3 is CASGRGGASYNEQFF. The CDR3 region has the DNA TGTGCTAGTGGGCGCGGGGGGGCCTCCTACAATGAGCAGTTCTTC.